This TCR beta chain was profiled in a study of monozygotic twins with inflammatory bowel disease. Findings and caveats of the study: Clonotypes shared with others were fewer in IBD patients than in healthy twins, especially with disease activity.

TCR libraries were prepared from 3,000 to 3,500 ng total RNA each. Nested PCRs (about 15 and 9 cycles, two total) were applied to TCRalpha and TCRbeta cDNA. TCRdb reprocessed the 5' RACE reads, keeping one entry per CDR3 protein, no DNA. The repertoire shows more than 75,000 distinct CDR3 sequences; the top ten hold 6.5% to 9%. Germline V lookup: CDR1 SGHDT, CDR2 YYEEEE. The CDR3 has 15 amino acids. As concerns this clonotype: Its specificity is not known.

The chain combines TRBV5-6 with TRBJ2-1. The sample taken for sequencing was blood. The receptor comes from a human donor with ulcerative colitis or Crohn's disease, or a healthy co-twin of an affected twin (not recorded which). The CDR3 is CASSLASPTQAEQFF.